This entry lists 30 T cell receptor beta chains sequenced from one sample in a study of identical twins. TCRdb independently ran MiXCR on the 5' RACE reads; one entry per CDR3 protein. The sample holds hundreds of thousands of distinct CDR3 sequences, roughly 24% seen once. Another study also made use of these data, one on T cells expressing NK-cell markers.

Sequencing was carried out using CD4+ T cells sorted from blood. The receptors here all came from a woman younger than 30 in good health.

The CDR3 region has the DNA TGCAGTGCTCCGACAGGGCTCTCTGAAAAACTGTTTTTT. It yields the protein CSAPTGLSEKLFF. V gene TRBV20-1 combines with J gene TRBJ1-4, with 7 bases aligning to TRBD1. CDR1 is DFQATT, CDR2 SNEGSKA, per germline (reference sequence). J was trimmed by 7 bases and V by 5 bases; bases with no gene match: 7. The CDR3 is made up of 13 amino acids.

This clonotype was observed a handful of times. The rearrangement links TRBV12-3 or TRBV12-4 to TRBJ2-4; possibly TRBD1 or TRBD2 for D (6 bases each). Trimming pared 4 bases from V and 8 bases from J, leaving 15 bases between. CDR3 length: 14 residues. CDR3 in DNA: TGTGCCAGCAGTTCCCCCGGGGGCCGGGACATTCAGTACTTC. It encodes CASSSPGGRDIQYF.

The chain is built from TRBV9 and TRBJ2-3, with D maybe TRBD2 (5 bases). CDR1 and CDR2 (germline): SGDLS, YYNGEE. With 4 bases removed from V and 5 bases from J, the gap between germline ends came to 17 bases. This CDR3 is built from 15 residues. The CDR3 sequence is CASSPDGAREDTQYF. In nucleotides, the CDR3 is TGTGCCAGCAGCCCCGACGGAGCCCGGGAAGATACGCAGTATTTT.

The CDR3 bases are TGCAGTGCTCGAACCCCACAGGGGCGGGCTTTCTTT. Its translation: CSARTPQGRAFF. The rearrangement joins TRBV20-1 to TRBJ1-1; 7 nucleotides line up with TRBD1. The CDR3 is made up of 12 amino acids. Germline V gives CDR1 DFQATT, CDR2 SNEGSKA (reference sequence). V gave up 5 bases and J gave up 11 bases; unmatched junction bases: 11.

This clonotype came up a few times. V gene TRBV5-1 combines with J gene TRBJ2-1; TRBD2 matches 7 bases. J was trimmed by 6 bases and V by 8 bases; bases with no gene match: 8. There are 13 residues in the CDR3. Germline CDR1 and CDR2: SGHRS and YFSETQ. The chain's CDR3 is CARREKKGNEQFF. CDR3 DNA sequence: TGCGCCAGGCGGGAGAAGAAGGGCAATGAGCAGTTCTTC.

The chain uses TRBV6-1 and TRBJ1-3; 9 nucleotides line up with TRBD1. The J segment lost 3 bases and the V segment lost 7 bases, leaving 7 bases of the junction unmatched. The CDR3 runs to 15 residues. CDR1 and CDR2 from the germline V gene are MNHNS and SASEGT. Here the CDR3 DNA reads TGTGCCAGCACCCCGGACAGGGGATATGGAAACACCATATATTTT. It encodes CASTPDRGYGNTIYF.

The rearrangement uses TRBV3-1 and TRBJ1-3; the D is unclear. This CDR3 is built from 13 residues. Trimming removed 5 bases from V and 0 bases from J, with 5 bases in between. The germline V gene has CDR1 LGHDT and CDR2 YNNKEL (reference sequence). CDR3 nucleotides: TGTGCCAGCAGCTCGTACTCTGGAAACACCATATATTTT. It specifies CASSSYSGNTIYF.

This chain uses TRBV3-1 with TRBJ2-2; D call uncertain. Germline assignment: CDR1 LGHDT and CDR2 YNNKEL (reference sequence). V shed 3 bases and J shed 6 bases, with 8 bases lying between them. This CDR3 region has 13 residues. CDR3 DNA: TGTGCCAGCAGCCAGGGGTGGGCCGGGGAGCTGTTTTTT. Protein sequence: CASSQGWAGELFF.

A few counts support this clonotype. This chain links TRBV20-1 with TRBJ2-7; D might be TRBD1 (6 bases). V was shortened by 5 bases and J by 3 bases, with 8 bases between the two germline ends. The CDR3 is made up of 11 amino acids. CDR1 and CDR2 (germline): DFQATT, SNEGSKA (reference sequence). The CDR3 here is CSALQGYEQYF. The CDR3 nucleotides read TGCAGTGCTTTACAGGGCTACGAGCAGTACTTC.

This clonotype has more than one count but fewer than ten. V and J are TRBV5-1 and TRBJ2-1; TRBD2 agrees at 10 bases. This CDR3 has 16 residues. J gave up 4 bases and V 1 base, and 5 bases lay outside the gene matches. Germline CDR1 is SGHRS and CDR2 is YFSETQ. The CDR3 DNA is TGCGCCAGCAGCTTGTCGGCTAGCGGGGGTTACAATGAGCAGTTCTTC. This encodes CASSLSASGGYNEQFF.

V usage is TRBV10-3 and J usage is TRBJ2-3, with D perhaps TRBD2 (6 bases). V gave up 2 bases and J gave up 1 base, with 10 bases separating them. The CDR3 spans 15 residues. The germline CDR1 and CDR2 sequences are ENHRY and SYGVKD. The CDR3 reads CAISETASGTDTQYF. The CDR3 DNA follows: TGTGCCATCAGTGAGACGGCTAGCGGCACAGATACGCAGTATTTT.

The gene calls are TRBV7-8 and TRBJ2-7; 7 bases are a match to TRBD2. This CDR3 contains 14 residues. CDR1 and CDR2 (germline): SGHVS, FQNEAQ. V was clipped by 1 base and J by 3 bases; unmatched bases: 3. The CDR3 loop reads CASSLVSSGYEQYF. As DNA, the CDR3 is TGTGCCAGCAGCTTAGTGTCTAGCGGCTACGAGCAGTACTTC.

Sample share makes this clonotype medium-sized. CDR3 sequence reads: CSVEGGQGANEQFF. The CDR3, as DNA: TGCAGCGTTGAGGGGGGACAGGGGGCGAATGAGCAGTTCTTC. This sequence joins TRBV29-1 and TRBJ2-1; 12 bases match TRBD1. The trim removed 3 bases at V and 7 bases at J, leaving 4 bases unmatched. The CDR3 length is 14 residues. Germline CDR1 SQVTM, CDR2 ANQGSEA.

This clonotype was counted a single time. The chain joins TRBV14 to TRBJ2-1; TRBD2 agrees at 11 bases. The CDR3 sequence is 19 residues long. The junction had 13 bases not matched to a gene; V was cut back by 2 bases and J by 4 bases. Per germline, CDR1 SGHDN and CDR2 FVKESK. The CDR3 loop is CASSQYTRTSGPYYNEQFF. In DNA form, the CDR3 reads TGTGCCAGCAGCCAATATACACGGACTAGCGGGCCATATTACAATGAGCAGTTCTTC.

The chain has TRBV11-2 and TRBJ2-7; the match to TRBD2 covers 9 bases. Germline assignment: CDR1 SGHAT and CDR2 FQNNGV. The CDR3 is 15 amino acids. Trimming cost V 5 bases and J 0 bases; bases outside gene matches: 5. CDR3: CASSPTSGDSYEQYF. The CDR3 bases are TGTGCCAGCAGCCCGACTAGCGGAGACTCCTACGAGCAGTACTTC.

The chain has TRBV6-1 and TRBJ2-4, with a possible D match to TRBD1 (6 bases). Per germline, CDR1 MNHNS and CDR2 SASEGT. The CDR3 extends over 13 amino acids. The ends were cut back, 6 bases at V and 0 bases at J, with 6 bases in the middle. CDR3 bases: TGTGCCAGCAGGGACAGAGCCAAAAACATTCAGTACTTC. It is translated as CASRDRAKNIQYF.

This chain joins TRBV14 and TRBJ2-1; 12 bases are a match to TRBD2. The CDR3 loop spans 17 amino acids. Germline CDR1 reads SGHDN; CDR2 reads FVKESK. J gave up 7 bases and V 3 bases, and 10 bases lay outside the gene matches. The DNA for the CDR3 is TGTGCCAGCAGCCATCCCCTACTAGCGGGAGGCCCAAATGAGCAGTTCTTC. Its translation is CASSHPLLAGGPNEQFF.

This sequence joins TRBV21-1 and TRBJ2-3; the table assigns TRBD1, which was not confirmed against the DNA. TRBV21-1 is tagged as a pseudogene. The CDR3 has 15 amino acids. Here the CDR3 reads CASTNGTLRTDTQYF. In nucleotides, the CDR3 is TGTGCCAGCACTAACGGGACATTGCGCACAGATACGCAGTATTTT.

The chain couples TRBV7-2 to TRBJ2-7; a weak D match, TRBD2 (5 bases). CDR1 and CDR2 (germline): SGHTA, FQGNSA. CDR3 length: 15 residues. The V end lost 4 bases, the J end lost 3 bases, and 16 bases lay between the germline ends. The CDR3, as DNA: TGTGCCAGCAGCTCCCTTAGGAGCGGAGGCTACGAGCAGTACTTC. Translation gives CASSSLRSGGYEQYF. Full variable domain (remainder filled in from reference TRBV7-2 and TRBJ2-7): GAGVSQSPSNKVTEKGKDVELRCDPISGHTALYWYRQSLGQGLEFLIYFQGNSAPDKSGLPSDRFSAERTGGSVSTLTIQRTQQEDSAVYLCASSSLRSGGYEQYFGPGTRLTVT.

This rearrangement joins TRBV5-5 to TRBJ1-6; a possible D gene is TRBD1 (5 bases). V was pared by 4 bases and J by 5 bases, with 16 bases between. CDR1 and CDR2 from the germline V gene are SGHKS and YYEKEE (reference sequence). There are 16 residues in the CDR3. The CDR3 region has the DNA TGTGCCAGCAGCGTACGTAGTGGACAAGATAATTCACCCCTCCACTTT. Translated, it gives CASSVRSGQDNSPLHF.

This chain links TRBV20-1 with TRBJ1-2; 7 nucleotides agree with TRBD1. J gave up 3 bases and V 5 bases, and 12 bases lay outside the gene matches. Looked up from germline, CDR1 is DFQATT and CDR2 is SNEGSKA (reference sequence). The CDR3 length is 15 residues. The CDR3: CSAETTGQTDYGYTF. The DNA of the CDR3 is TGCAGTGCTGAGACTACGGGACAGACAGACTATGGCTACACCTTC.

In this sample, this clonotype turned up a few times. The rearrangement links TRBV12-3 or TRBV12-4 to TRBJ1-2; TRBD1 agrees at 8 bases. CDR3 length: 14 residues. V was clipped by 7 bases and J by 8 bases; unmatched bases: 12. CDR3 nucleotides: TGTGCCAGCACTCGGACAGGGAAATCTGGAGGCTACACCTTC. Protein product: CASTRTGKSGGYTF.

The genes are TRBV20-1 and TRBJ2-3; D perhaps matches TRBD2 (8 bases). Germline values: CDR1 DFQATT, CDR2 SNEGSKA (reference sequence). V was trimmed by 5 bases and J by 2 bases, leaving 20 bases between them. This CDR3 has 16 amino acids. In DNA form, the CDR3 reads TGCAGTGCTCCGGGAGGGGGCGGGGGGTTCACAGATACGCAGTATTTT. This sequence encodes CSAPGGGGGFTDTQYF.

The gene calls are TRBV5-4 and TRBJ1-1; no clear D gene. Looked up from germline, CDR1 is SGHNT and CDR2 is YYREEE (reference sequence). The CDR3 has 13 amino acids. Trimming left V 4 bases short and J 4 bases short, with 11 bases between. The CDR3, as DNA: TGTGCCAGCAGCGATTACCGGGGCACTGAAGCTTTCTTT. Translation: CASSDYRGTEAFF.

The chain combines TRBV7-8 with TRBJ2-2; D call uncertain. The germline V gene encodes CDR1 SGHVS and CDR2 FQNEAQ. V lost 4 bases, J lost 7 bases, and 19 bases lay in between. The CDR3 sequence is 16 residues long. The CDR3 DNA reads TGTGCCAGCAGCTATCTGCGGCCCGGGTATAACGGGGAGCTGTTTTTT. It is translated as CASSYLRPGYNGELFF.

The gene calls are TRBV6-1 and TRBJ2-3, with a tentative D call TRBD1 (5 bases). The CDR3 is made up of 14 amino acids. V gave up 6 bases and J gave up 1 base, with 11 bases separating them. CDR1 is MNHNS, CDR2 SASEGT, per germline. The CDR3 DNA follows: TGTGCCAGCAGCGACCCAGGGCGCACAGATACGCAGTATTTT. Amino acids: CASSDPGRTDTQYF.

The J gene is TRBJ1-2, the V gene TRBV5-1, with unresolved D. With 0 bases removed from V and 4 bases from J, the gap between germline ends came to 10 bases. Germline V CDR1 and CDR2: SGHRS, YFSETQ. This CDR3 has 14 amino acids. In nucleotides, the CDR3 is TGCGCCAGCAGCTTGGAGGAGGGTTCCTATGGCTACACCTTC. It codes for CASSLEEGSYGYTF.

The CDR3 region has the DNA TGCAGCGTTGAAGACCTTGGCGGGGTTCCAGATACGCAGTATTTT. Amino acids: CSVEDLGGVPDTQYF. V is TRBV29-1 and J is TRBJ2-3; the D gene is possibly TRBD2 (6 bases). CDR3 length: 15 amino acids. Germline V gives CDR1 SQVTM, CDR2 ANQGSEA. The V gene lost 0 bases and the J gene lost 4 bases, with 14 bases spanning the gap.

The chain combines TRBV12-3 or TRBV12-4 with TRBJ1-2; D may be TRBD1 (5 bases). CDR3 length equals 13 residues. V was cut by 3 bases and J by 7 bases, with 12 bases left in between. CDR3 nucleotides: TGTGCCAGCAGTTTCAGGGAGCGTTCTGGCTACACCTTC. This sequence encodes CASSFRERSGYTF.

The chain couples TRBV6-1 to TRBJ1-4; the D is unclear. Deletions cut 5 bases from V and 7 bases from J, with 11 bases between. CDR3 size: 13 residues. Germline V gene lookup returns CDR1 MNHNS and CDR2 SASEGT. The CDR3 loop is CASSRDPSEKLFF. CDR3 nucleotides: TGTGCCAGCAGTCGAGACCCATCTGAAAAACTGTTTTTT.